The clone carrying this T cell receptor (beta chain) was observed many times. Sample time point: newly diagnosed GD, antithyroid drugs for less than 3 months. Generation of the TCR library employed RNA extracted from PBMCs. This sample is drawn from a study of regulatory T cells in long-lasting Graves disease. Germline CDR1 reads MNHNS; CDR2 reads SASEGT. V lost 1 base and J 5 bases, leaving 14 bases between the germline ends. This CDR3 comprises 15 residues. Sequencing libraries for TCR beta were prepared with iRepertoire HTBI primers and Arm-PCR of CDR3 regions. TCRdb re-called the multiplex PCR reads with MiXCR, one entry per CDR3 protein. The repertoire holds hundreds of thousands of distinct CDR3 sequences, with about 16% as singletons. The same sample was also used in a study of T cells in Graves' hyperthyroidism and ophthalmopathy.

Sequencing used peripheral blood mononuclear cells (PBMCs), obtained at new diagnosis, from a patient treated with antithyroid drugs. The receptor's source is a woman aged 25 to 45 with Graves disease. The V gene is TRBV6-1, the J gene TRBJ2-5; D is unclear. Here the CDR3 DNA reads TGTGCCAGCAGTGAAGTAGGACCGGTCGGGGAGACCCAGTACTTC. Protein sequence: CASSEVGPVGETQYF.